The 13 T cell receptor beta chains given below trace back to one sample, sequenced in a study of PD-1 blockade in classical Hodgkin lymphoma. Repertoires were generated with immunoSEQ multiplex PCR, while TCRdb's copy carries only in-frame clones and drops some. The repertoire holds about 37,000 clones, with 88% as singletons. There was relapse after autologous stem cell transplantation in every patient, and there was variation in brentuximab vedotin exposure. The sample in question was peripheral blood mononuclear cells (PBMCs), obtained before the second cycle of nivolumab. The receptor set was obtained from a human donor with classical Hodgkin lymphoma.

The chain employs TRBV14 and TRBJ2-2; 7 bases match TRBD2. Germline values: CDR1 SGHDN, CDR2 FVKESK. The CDR3 has 16 residues. V lost 3 bases and J lost 0; bases outside the gene matches: 4. The DNA of the CDR3 is TGTGCCAGCAGCCACCCCGGGACTACGAACACCGGGGAGCTGTTTTTT. Its protein is CASSHPGTTNTGELFF.

As to this clone: Sequence at one end of the junction differs from germline and may be a read error. The chain links TRBV5-1 to TRBJ2-7; D is possibly TRBD1 (6 bases). CDR1 and CDR2 from the germline V gene are SGHRS and YFSETQ. CDR3 size: 13 residues. CDR3 sequence reads: CASSTNTGSGLIF. For the CDR3, the DNA is TGCGCCAGCAGCACCAACACAGGGTCCGGACTTATCTTC.

The genes are TRBV2 and TRBJ1-1, with no clear D. V was cut by 6 bases and J by 0 bases, with 11 bases left in between. CDR3 size: 14 residues. CDR1 SNHLY and CDR2 FYNNEI come from the germline V gene. This chain's CDR3 is CASRQTSMNTEAFF. In nucleotides, the CDR3 is TGTGCCAGCAGGCAGACATCCATGAACACTGAAGCTTTCTTT. The full variable domain, in which reference TRBV2 and TRBJ1-1 provide the parts outside the CDR3, is EPEVTQTPSHQVTQMGQEVILRCVPISNHLYFYWYRQILGQKVEFLVSFYNNEISEKSEIFDDQFSVERPDGSNFTLKIRSTKLEDSAMYFCASRQTSMNTEAFFGQGTRLTVV.

The chain's CDR3 is CASSLEGTQETQYF. The CDR3 bases are TGTGCCAGCAGCTTGGAAGGGACGCAAGAGACCCAGTACTTC. The chain recombines TRBV5-4 with TRBJ2-5; D is tentatively TRBD1 or TRBD2 (5 bases each). Germline V gene lookup returns CDR1 SGHNT and CDR2 YYREEE (reference sequence). The CDR3 has 14 residues. V gave up 0 bases and J gave up 2 bases, with 8 bases separating them.

J is TRBJ1-3 and V is TRBV6-5, with TRBD1 as a possible D gene (5 bases). CDR3 size: 14 residues. The V gene lost 6 bases and the J gene lost 5 bases, with 14 bases spanning the gap. CDR1 and CDR2 (germline): MNHEY, SVGAGI. The CDR3 bases are TGTGCCAGCAGGGGGACGAAACAGCGAAACACCATATATTTT. Translating it yields CASRGTKQRNTIYF.

This clone was observed a few times. This chain links TRBV15 with TRBJ1-3; D is ambiguous. The germline CDR1 and CDR2 sequences are LNHNV and YYDKDF (reference sequence). CDR3 length equals 19 residues. V lost 2 bases and J 0 bases, leaving 20 bases between the germline ends. The CDR3 protein is CATSRNFGQVRSSGNTIYF. CDR3 coding DNA: TGTGCCACCAGCAGAAATTTTGGTCAAGTTAGGAGCTCTGGAAACACCATATATTTT.

V usage is TRBV2 and J usage is TRBJ1-4; D gene uncertain. CDR3 length: 15 residues. V was pared by 6 bases and J by 0 bases, with 11 bases between. Germline lookup yields CDR1 SNHLY and CDR2 FYNNEI. CDR3 nucleotide sequence: TGTGCCAGCAGCGGGAACAGAGCAACTAATGAAAAACTGTTTTTT. Its translation: CASSGNRATNEKLFF.

This chain connects TRBV5-8 to TRBJ2-7; 7 nucleotides agree with TRBD2. V lost 0 bases, J lost 1 base, and 4 bases stayed unmatched. Germline CDR1 SGHTS, CDR2 YDEGEE. The CDR3 sequence is 15 residues long. CDR3 protein: CASSLEAGMSYEQYF. The CDR3 nucleotides are TGTGCCAGCAGCTTGGAAGCGGGGATGTCCTACGAGCAGTACTTC.

The CDR3, as DNA: TGTGCCACCGCACCGGGGGCGGGAGTTGGCACCGGGGAGCTGTTTTTT. The encoded protein is CATAPGAGVGTGELFF. The chain couples TRBV10-3 to TRBJ2-2; D perhaps matches TRBD2 (7 bases). V was trimmed by 10 bases and J by 4 bases, leaving 22 bases between them. The CDR3 runs to 16 residues. Germline V gives CDR1 ENHRY, CDR2 SYGVKD.

In this sample, this clone turned up once. The chain employs TRBV5-1 and TRBJ1-1; 9 nucleotides match TRBD1. The CDR3 contains 17 residues. After removal of 3 bases from V and 5 bases from J, the junction contained 14 bases not matched to a gene. Germline-derived CDR1 and CDR2 are SGHRS and YFSETQ. CDR3 amino acids: CASSSRGIGQGITEAFF. As DNA, the CDR3 is TGCGCCAGCAGCTCGAGAGGAATTGGACAGGGGATAACTGAAGCTTTCTTT. Full variable domain (outside the CDR3, taken from reference TRBV5-1 and TRBJ1-1): KAGVTQTPRYLIKTRGQQVTLSCSPISGHRSVSWYQQTPGQGLQFLFEYFSETQRNKGNFPGRFSGRQFSNSRSEMNVSTLELGDSALYLCASSSRGIGQGITEAFFGQGTRLTVV.

The chain couples TRBV5-4 to TRBJ2-1; D possibly corresponds to TRBD1 (6 bases). Germline CDR1 and CDR2: SGHNT and YYREEE (reference sequence). Trimming left V 0 bases short and J 0 bases short, with 13 bases between. The CDR3 runs to 17 residues. CDR3 protein: CASSLANRDSSYNEQFF. In DNA form, the CDR3 reads TGTGCCAGCAGCTTGGCAAACAGGGATAGCTCCTACAATGAGCAGTTCTTC.

The V and J genes are TRBV6-5 and TRBJ1-2; D remains ambiguous. Looked up from germline, CDR1 is MNHEY and CDR2 is SVGAGI. The V end was cut by 6 bases, the J end by 0 bases, with 8 bases between. The CDR3 sequence is 13 residues long. Here the CDR3 reads CASRPSANYGYTF. The CDR3 coding sequence is TGTGCCAGCAGGCCCTCCGCTAACTATGGCTACACCTTC.

The rearrangement joins TRBV10-2 to TRBJ1-1; D remains unclear. This CDR3 comprises 13 residues. Germline loops: CDR1 WSHSY, CDR2 SAAADI. The germline V and J ends were trimmed by 11 bases and 5 bases, with 18 bases remaining between them. CDR3 protein: CAEKGTGWTEAFF. For the CDR3, the DNA is TGCGCCGAAAAAGGTACGGGGTGGACTGAAGCTTTCTTT.